This paragraph covers one T cell receptor (beta chain) sequence. This CDR3 has 13 amino acids. Germline V gene sequence: CDR1 MDHEN, CDR2 SYDVKM. V lost 5 bases, J lost 5 bases, and 10 bases lay in between. The sample is drawn from a study of Graves' ophthalmopathy and Graves' hyperthyroidism. The TCR beta CDR3 regions underwent amplification from RNA transcripts. The workflow started with a first-round RT-PCR run with HTBI primers and then moved on to a second-round multiplex PCR. TCRdb called the multiplex PCR reads again in MiXCR, with one record for every CDR3 protein. The sample has over 500,000 distinct CDR3 sequences, 22% seen once.

This chain joins TRBV28 and TRBJ1-5; the D gene is possibly TRBD1 (6 bases). This TCR came from a woman younger than 35 with stable Graves' hyperthyroidism. Some clones in this sample may be carry-over from other donors' samples. The sample was peripheral blood. The CDR3 DNA reads TGTGCCAGCAGTAGGACAGCCCATCAGCCCCAGCATTTT. Its protein is CASSRTAHQPQHF.